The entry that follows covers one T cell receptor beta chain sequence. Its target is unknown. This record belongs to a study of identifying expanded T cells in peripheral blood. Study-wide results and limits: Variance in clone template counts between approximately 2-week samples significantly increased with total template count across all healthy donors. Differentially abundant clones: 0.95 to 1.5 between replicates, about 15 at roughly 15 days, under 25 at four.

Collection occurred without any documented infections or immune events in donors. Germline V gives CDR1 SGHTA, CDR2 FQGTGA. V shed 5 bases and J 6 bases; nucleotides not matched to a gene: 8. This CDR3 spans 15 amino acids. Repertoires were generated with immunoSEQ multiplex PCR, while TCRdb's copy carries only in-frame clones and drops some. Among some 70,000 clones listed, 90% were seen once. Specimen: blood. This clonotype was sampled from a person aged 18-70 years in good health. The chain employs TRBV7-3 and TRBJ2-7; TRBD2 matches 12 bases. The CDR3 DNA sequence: TGTGCCAGCAGCCCGACTAGCGGGAGATACGGCGAGCAGTACTTC. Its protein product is CASSPTSGRYGEQYF. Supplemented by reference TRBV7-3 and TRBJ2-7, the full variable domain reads GAGVSQTPSNKVTEKGKYVELRCDPISGHTALYWYRQSLGQGPEFLIYFQGTGAADDSGLPNDRFFAVRPEGSVSTLKIQRTERGDSAVYLCASSPTSGRYGEQYFGPGTRLTVT.